This passage covers 7 T cell receptor beta chains from one sample sequenced in a study of blood T cell repertoires in COVID-19. TCRdb keeps only in-frame clones here, not all; method: immunoSEQ multiplex PCR. The table has approximately 75,000 clones, roughly 85% seen once. The sequencing sample was made of peripheral blood. The source is a woman aged 80 or older with acute or convalescent COVID-19.

The chain has TRBV19 and TRBJ1-1, with D perhaps TRBD1 (6 bases). Germline V gene lookup returns CDR1 LNHDA and CDR2 SQIVND (reference sequence). CDR3 length: 16 residues. V lost 7 bases, J lost 0 bases, and 18 bases lay in between. The CDR3 sequence is CASMGQGPFMNTEAFF. The CDR3 bases are TGTGCCAGTATGGGCCAGGGGCCCTTTATGAACACTGAAGCTTTCTTT.

This sequence joins TRBV9 and TRBJ2-5, with 9 bases aligning to TRBD1. The CDR3 is made up of 13 amino acids. The germline V gene has CDR1 SGDLS and CDR2 YYNGEE. V shed 3 bases and J 6 bases; nucleotides not matched to a gene: 3. The CDR3, as DNA: TGTGCCAGCAGCGCACAGGGGGCACAGACCCAGTACTTC. Encoded protein: CASSAQGAQTQYF.

Written as DNA, the CDR3 is TGTGCCAGCCTCTACAGGGAGACGACTGAAGCTTTCTTT. Its translation: CASLYRETTEAFF. This chain joins TRBV6-5 and TRBJ1-1, with D maybe TRBD1 (6 bases). CDR1 and CDR2 (germline): MNHEY, SVGAGI. Trimming stripped 8 bases from V and 5 bases from J, with 15 bases between. The CDR3 sequence is 13 residues long.

The gene calls are TRBV19 and TRBJ2-2; TRBD1 matches at 7 bases. The trim removed 6 bases at V and 7 bases at J, leaving 5 bases unmatched. Germline loops: CDR1 LNHDA, CDR2 SQIVND (reference sequence). The CDR3 runs 13 residues. CDR3 residues: CASSTGAGGELFF. The CDR3, as DNA: TGTGCCAGTAGCACAGGGGCGGGCGGGGAGCTGTTTTTT.

This chain uses TRBV7-9 with TRBJ1-2; perhaps TRBD1 as D (6 bases). In germline, CDR1 is SEHNR, CDR2 FQNEAQ (reference sequence). V was clipped by 3 bases and J by 5 bases, with 13 bases between them. This CDR3 has 14 residues. CDR3 loop: CASSFRTESYGYTF. CDR3 in DNA: TGTGCCAGCAGCTTTAGGACAGAATCTTATGGCTACACCTTC. Full variable domain (outside the CDR3, taken from reference TRBV7-9 and TRBJ1-2): DTGVSQNPRHKITKRGQNVTFRCDPISEHNRLYWYRQTLGQGPEFLTYFQNEAQLEKSRLLSDRFSAERPKGSFSTLEIQRTEQGDSAMYLCASSFRTESYGYTFGSGTRLTVV.

This clone was picked up a small number of times. V gene TRBV6-5 combines with J gene TRBJ2-7, with a possible D match to TRBD2 (7 bases). The CDR3 extends over 14 amino acids. Germline CDR1 reads MNHEY; CDR2 reads SVGAGI. V was cut by 0 bases and J by 6 bases, with 12 bases left in between. DNA for the CDR3: TGTGCCAGCAGTTACTCGACCGGGGGGCGCGAGCAGTACTTC. Translation: CASSYSTGGREQYF.

The rearrangement uses TRBV30 and TRBJ1-1; D is ambiguous. V lost 4 bases to trimming and J lost 1 base, with 10 bases between them. The CDR3 totals 13 residues. The germline gives CDR1 GTSNPN, CDR2 SVGIG (reference sequence). In DNA, the CDR3 is TGTGCCTGGACCCCCTCAGGGAACACTGAAGCTTTCTTT. This sequence encodes CAWTPSGNTEAFF.